Reported below is one T cell receptor beta chain. The assay was immunoSEQ multiplex PCR, and TCRdb's table has in-frame clones only and misses some. The data hold roughly 140,000 clones, with more than 80% observed a single time. The CDR3 length is 18 residues. The V gene's germline CDR1 is MNHNY and CDR2 SVGAGI (reference sequence). V was pared by 5 bases and J by 1 base, with 11 bases of the junction left unmatched. This entry belongs to a study of blood T cell repertoires in COVID-19. Study context: COVID-19 samples, acute and convalescent, were from the United States, Italy and Spain. In each case, the material was cDNA or gDNA derived from T cells, B-cell-depleted T cells, or PBMCs.

The chain combines TRBV6-6 with TRBJ1-1; 12 nucleotides agree with TRBD1. The clonotype originates from a man between 65 and 85 years old with acute or convalescent COVID-19. The sequenced sample consisted of peripheral blood. In nucleotides, the CDR3 is TGTGCCAGCAGTCCTAAAAGTGGGACAGGGGGCTCGAACACTGAAGCTTTCTTT. It yields the protein CASSPKSGTGGSNTEAFF.